This TCR beta chain was retrieved from a study of cytomegalovirus exposure and HLA in healthy donors. This clone was detected once. The V gene lost 0 bases and the J gene lost 5 bases, with 14 bases spanning the gap. The V gene's germline CDR1 is SGHRS and CDR2 YFSETQ. This CDR3 spans 15 amino acids. Amplification used 60 Vbeta primers and 13 Jbeta primers. Original handling: Among the unique TCR beta chains that a later analysis counted, some 73 million in all, 10 million to 11 million were shared. Only in-frame clones appear in the TCRdb table, and some are missing; sequencing was by immunoSEQ multiplex PCR. That table gives V, J and clone size, and the DNA gave D and trimming. The sample has roughly 150,000 clones; 75% are singletons.

Source material: PBMCs. The chain has TRBV5-1 and TRBJ2-5; D possibly corresponds to TRBD1 (5 bases). This TCR came from a man younger than 35 in good health and CMV-seronegative. The CDR3 nucleotides are TGCGCCAGCAGCTTGGCCCCGCAGGGCAGGGAGACCCAGTACTTC. It translates to CASSLAPQGRETQYF.